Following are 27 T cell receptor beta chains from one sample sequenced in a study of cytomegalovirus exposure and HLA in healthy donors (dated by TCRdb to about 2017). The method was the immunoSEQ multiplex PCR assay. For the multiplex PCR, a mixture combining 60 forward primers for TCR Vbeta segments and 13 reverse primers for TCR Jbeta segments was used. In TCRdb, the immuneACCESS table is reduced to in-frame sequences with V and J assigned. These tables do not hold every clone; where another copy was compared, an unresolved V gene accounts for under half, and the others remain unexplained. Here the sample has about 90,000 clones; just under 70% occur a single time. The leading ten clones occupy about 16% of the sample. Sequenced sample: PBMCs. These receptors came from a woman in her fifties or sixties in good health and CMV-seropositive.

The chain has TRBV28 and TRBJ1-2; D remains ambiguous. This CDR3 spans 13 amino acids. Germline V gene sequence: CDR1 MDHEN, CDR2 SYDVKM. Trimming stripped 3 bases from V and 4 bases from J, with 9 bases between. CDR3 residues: CASSFSDSYGYTF. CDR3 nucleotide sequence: TGTGCCAGCAGTTTCTCGGACTCCTATGGCTACACCTTC.

The CDR3 nucleotides read TGTGCCAGCCTATCTTGGCGGACTGGTAACATAGCTTTCTTT. Protein: CASLSWRTGNIAFF. The rearrangement joins TRBV6-5 to TRBJ1-1; D not resolved. This CDR3 spans 14 amino acids. The germline V gene encodes CDR1 MNHEY and CDR2 SVGAGI. Trimming pared 8 bases from V and 10 bases from J, leaving 23 bases between.

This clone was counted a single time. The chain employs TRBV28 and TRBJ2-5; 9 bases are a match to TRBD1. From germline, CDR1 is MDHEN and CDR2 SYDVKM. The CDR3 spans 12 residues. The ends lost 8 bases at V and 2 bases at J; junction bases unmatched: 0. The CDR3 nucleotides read TGTGCCAGCGGACAGGGGCAAGAGACCCAGTACTTC. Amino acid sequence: CASGQGQETQYF.

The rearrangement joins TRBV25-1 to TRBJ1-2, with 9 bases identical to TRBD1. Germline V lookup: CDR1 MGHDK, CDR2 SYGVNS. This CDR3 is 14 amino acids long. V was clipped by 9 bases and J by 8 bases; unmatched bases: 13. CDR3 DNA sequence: TGTGCCAGTGCGGCCGGGACAGGGAGCCGGGGCTACACCTTC. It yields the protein CASAAGTGSRGYTF.

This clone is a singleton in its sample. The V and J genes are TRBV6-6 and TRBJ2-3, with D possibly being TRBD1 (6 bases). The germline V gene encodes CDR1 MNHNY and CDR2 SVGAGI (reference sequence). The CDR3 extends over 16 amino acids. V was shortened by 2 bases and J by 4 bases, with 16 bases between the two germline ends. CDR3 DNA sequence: TGTGCCAGCAGTTACACACGGGCAGGGGTCCCAGATACGCAGTATTTT. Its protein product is CASSYTRAGVPDTQYF.

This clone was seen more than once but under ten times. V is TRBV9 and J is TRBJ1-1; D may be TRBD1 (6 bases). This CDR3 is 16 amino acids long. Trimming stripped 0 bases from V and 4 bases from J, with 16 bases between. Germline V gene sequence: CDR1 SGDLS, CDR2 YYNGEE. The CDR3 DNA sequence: TGTGCCAGCAGCGTAGATGTTGGGGAGGGGGTCACTGAAGCTTTCTTT. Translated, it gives CASSVDVGEGVTEAFF.

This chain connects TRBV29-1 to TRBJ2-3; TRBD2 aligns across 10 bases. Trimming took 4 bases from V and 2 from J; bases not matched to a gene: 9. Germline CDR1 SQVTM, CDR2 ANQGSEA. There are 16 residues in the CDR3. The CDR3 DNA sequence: TGCAGCGTTGGGGCTCCTAGCGGGAGTCTCACAGATACGCAGTATTTT. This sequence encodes CSVGAPSGSLTDTQYF.

The CDR3 protein is CASSQARVQARGGNTIYF. DNA for the CDR3: TGTGCCAGCAGCCAAGCAAGGGTCCAGGCGCGGGGTGGAAACACCATATATTTT. V usage is TRBV14 and J usage is TRBJ1-3, with D uncertain. V was shortened by 1 base and J by 3 bases, with 19 bases between the two germline ends. Germline V gene sequence: CDR1 SGHDN, CDR2 FVKESK. This CDR3 has 18 amino acids.

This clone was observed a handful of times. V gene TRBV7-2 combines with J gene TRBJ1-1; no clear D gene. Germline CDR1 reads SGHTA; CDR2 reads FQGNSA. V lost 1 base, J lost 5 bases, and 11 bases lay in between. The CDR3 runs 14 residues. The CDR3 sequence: CASSLVRVETEAFF. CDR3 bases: TGTGCCAGCAGCTTAGTGAGGGTCGAGACTGAAGCTTTCTTT.

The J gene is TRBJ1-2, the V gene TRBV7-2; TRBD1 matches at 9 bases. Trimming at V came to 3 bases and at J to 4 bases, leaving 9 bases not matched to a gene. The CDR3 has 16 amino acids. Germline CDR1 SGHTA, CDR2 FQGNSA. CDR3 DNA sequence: TGTGCCAGCAGCTTGGGCACAGGGGGCACTGGCTATGGCTACACCTTC. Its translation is CASSLGTGGTGYGYTF.

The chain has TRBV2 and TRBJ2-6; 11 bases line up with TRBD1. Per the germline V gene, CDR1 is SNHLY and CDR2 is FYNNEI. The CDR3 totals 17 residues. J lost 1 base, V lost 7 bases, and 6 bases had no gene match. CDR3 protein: CASIRDRGRSGANVLTF. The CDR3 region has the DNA TGTGCCAGCATAAGGGACAGGGGGAGATCTGGGGCCAACGTCCTGACTTTC.

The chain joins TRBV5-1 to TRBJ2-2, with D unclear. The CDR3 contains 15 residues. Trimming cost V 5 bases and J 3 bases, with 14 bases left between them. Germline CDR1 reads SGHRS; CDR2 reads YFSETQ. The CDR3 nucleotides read TGCGCCAGCAGTATCGAGAGTCCGGACACCGGGGAGCTGTTTTTT. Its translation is CASSIESPDTGELFF.

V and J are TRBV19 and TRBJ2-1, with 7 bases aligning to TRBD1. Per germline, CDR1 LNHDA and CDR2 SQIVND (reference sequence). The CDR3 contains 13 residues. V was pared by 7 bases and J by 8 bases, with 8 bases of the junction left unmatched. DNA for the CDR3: TGTGCCAGTACGGGACAGTCGAATGATGAGCAGTTCTTC. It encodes CASTGQSNDEQFF.

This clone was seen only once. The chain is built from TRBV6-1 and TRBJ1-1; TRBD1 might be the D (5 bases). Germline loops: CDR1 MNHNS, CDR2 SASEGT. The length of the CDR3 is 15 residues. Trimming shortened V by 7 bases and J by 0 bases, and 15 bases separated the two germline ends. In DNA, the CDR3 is TGTGCCAGCACCTCCTGGGGGGATATGAACACTGAAGCTTTCTTT. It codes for CASTSWGDMNTEAFF.

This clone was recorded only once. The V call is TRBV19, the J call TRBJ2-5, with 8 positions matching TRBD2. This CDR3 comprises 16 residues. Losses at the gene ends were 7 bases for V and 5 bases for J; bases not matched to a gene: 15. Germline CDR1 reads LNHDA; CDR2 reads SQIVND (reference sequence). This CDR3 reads CASTPRSRGGGETQYF. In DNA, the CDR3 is TGTGCCAGTACCCCCAGGAGTCGGGGGGGCGGGGAGACCCAGTACTTC.

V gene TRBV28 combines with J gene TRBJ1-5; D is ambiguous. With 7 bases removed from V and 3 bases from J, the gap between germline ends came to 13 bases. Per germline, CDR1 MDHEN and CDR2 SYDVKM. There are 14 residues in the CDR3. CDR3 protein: CASTALNFNQPQHF. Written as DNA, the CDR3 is TGTGCCAGCACTGCACTCAACTTCAATCAGCCCCAGCATTTT. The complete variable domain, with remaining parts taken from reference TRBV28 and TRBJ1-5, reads DVKVTQSSRYLVKRTGEKVFLECVQDMDHENMFWYRQDPGLGLRLIYFSYDVKMKEKGDIPEGYSVSREKKERFSLILESASTNQTSMYLCASTALNFNQPQHFGDGTRLSIL.

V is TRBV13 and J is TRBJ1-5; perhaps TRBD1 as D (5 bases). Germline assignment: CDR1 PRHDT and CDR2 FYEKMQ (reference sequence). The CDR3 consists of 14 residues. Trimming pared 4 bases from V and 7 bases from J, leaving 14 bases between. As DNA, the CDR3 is TGTGCCAGCAGCTCCGGGGGGGGTACCCAGCCCCAGCATTTT. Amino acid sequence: CASSSGGGTQPQHF.

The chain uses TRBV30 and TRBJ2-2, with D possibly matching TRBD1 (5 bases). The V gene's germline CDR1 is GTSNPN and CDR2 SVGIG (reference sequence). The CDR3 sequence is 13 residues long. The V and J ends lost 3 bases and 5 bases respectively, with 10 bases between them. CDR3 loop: CAWRARGTGELFF. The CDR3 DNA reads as TGTGCCTGGAGGGCAAGGGGAACCGGGGAGCTGTTTTTT.

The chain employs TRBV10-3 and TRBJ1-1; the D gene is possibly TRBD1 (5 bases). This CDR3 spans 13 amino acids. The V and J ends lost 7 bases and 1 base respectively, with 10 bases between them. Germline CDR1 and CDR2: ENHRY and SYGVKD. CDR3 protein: CAIKGSGNTEAFF. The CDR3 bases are TGTGCCATCAAGGGGTCAGGGAACACTGAAGCTTTCTTT.

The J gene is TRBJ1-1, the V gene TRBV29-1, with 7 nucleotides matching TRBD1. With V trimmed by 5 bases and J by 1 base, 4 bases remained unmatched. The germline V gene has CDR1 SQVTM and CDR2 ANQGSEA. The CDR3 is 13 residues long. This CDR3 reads CSVNKGANTEAFF. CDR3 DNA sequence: TGCAGCGTTAATAAGGGGGCGAACACTGAAGCTTTCTTT.

As DNA, the CDR3 is TGCAGCGTTGAAGGGGACAGGGAATCCAAAAACATTCAGTACTTC. It codes for CSVEGDRESKNIQYF. The rearrangement links TRBV29-1 to TRBJ2-4; TRBD1 aligns across 9 bases. The J segment lost 2 bases and the V segment lost 1 base, leaving 3 bases of the junction unmatched. Per the germline V gene, CDR1 is SQVTM and CDR2 is ANQGSEA. The CDR3 has 15 residues.

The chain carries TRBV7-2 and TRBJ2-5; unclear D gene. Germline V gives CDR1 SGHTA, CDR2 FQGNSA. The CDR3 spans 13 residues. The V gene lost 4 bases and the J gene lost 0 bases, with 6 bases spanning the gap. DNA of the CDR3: TGTGCCAGCAGCTCCCCCAACCAAGAGACCCAGTACTTC. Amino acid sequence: CASSSPNQETQYF.

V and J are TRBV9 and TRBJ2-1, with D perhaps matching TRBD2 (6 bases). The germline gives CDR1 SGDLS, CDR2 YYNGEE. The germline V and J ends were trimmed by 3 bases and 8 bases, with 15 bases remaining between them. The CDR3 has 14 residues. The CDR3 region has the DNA TGTGCCAGCAGCGGGGACTTAGCAACCCATGAGCAGTTCTTC. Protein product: CASSGDLATHEQFF.

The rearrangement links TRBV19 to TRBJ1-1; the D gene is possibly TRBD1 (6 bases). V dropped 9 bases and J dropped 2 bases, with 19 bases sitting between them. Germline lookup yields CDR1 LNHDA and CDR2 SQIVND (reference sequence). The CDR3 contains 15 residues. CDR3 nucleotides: TGTGCCAGCAACTATGGACGGGGACAAAACACTGAAGCTTTCTTT. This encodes CASNYGRGQNTEAFF.

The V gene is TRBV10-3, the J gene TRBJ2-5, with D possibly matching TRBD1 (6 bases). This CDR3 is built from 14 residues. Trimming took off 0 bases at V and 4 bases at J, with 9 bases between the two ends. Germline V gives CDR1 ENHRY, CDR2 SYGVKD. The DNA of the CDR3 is TGTGCCATCAGTGAGTCGCAGGGGACAGAGACCCAGTACTTC. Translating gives CAISESQGTETQYF.

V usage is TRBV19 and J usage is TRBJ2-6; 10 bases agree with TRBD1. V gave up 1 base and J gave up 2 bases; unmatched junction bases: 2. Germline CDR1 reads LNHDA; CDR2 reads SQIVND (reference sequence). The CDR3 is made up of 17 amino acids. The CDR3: CASSIGTGGTGANVLTF. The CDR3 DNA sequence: TGTGCCAGTAGTATAGGGACAGGGGGGACTGGGGCCAACGTCCTGACTTTC.

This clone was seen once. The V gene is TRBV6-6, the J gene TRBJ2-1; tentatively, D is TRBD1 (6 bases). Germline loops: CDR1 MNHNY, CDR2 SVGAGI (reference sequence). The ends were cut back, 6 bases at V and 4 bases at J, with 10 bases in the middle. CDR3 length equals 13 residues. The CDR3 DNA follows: TGTGCCAGCAGCCAGGACAGTTACAATGAGCAGTTCTTC. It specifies CASSQDSYNEQFF.